The clone carrying this T cell receptor (beta chain) was recorded once. Authors' data handling: The assay estimated nucleated cells by amplifying reference gene primers. TCRdb's copy holds only in-frame clones and misses some; the assay was immunoSEQ multiplex PCR. V and J calls and clone size are those listed in that table; D and trimming were worked out from the DNA. The profile shows more than 200,000 clones, 84% of them singletons. Germline V gene data show CDR1 as ENHRY and CDR2 as SYGVKD. V lost 4 bases to trimming and J lost 0 bases; unmatched junction nucleotides: 11. CDR3 size: 19 residues. This specimen comes from a study of blood T cell repertoires in COVID-19.

This chain links TRBV10-3 with TRBJ2-2; TRBD2 matches 10 bases. Sequencing input: peripheral blood. The TCR sequence derives from a woman of 80 years or more with COVID-19, enrolled during active disease. CDR3 sequence: CAISGVGASGGPNTGELFF. The CDR3 DNA is TGTGCCATCAGTGGGGTGGGAGCTAGCGGGGGCCCGAACACCGGGGAGCTGTTTTTT.